This T cell receptor beta chain is from a study of T-cell reconstitution after alpha-beta-depleted transplantation in children. Germline loops: CDR1 KGHDR, CDR2 SFDVKD. The CDR3 sequence is 17 residues long. With V trimmed by 2 bases and J by 1 base, 8 bases remained unmatched. The authors prepared the TCRbeta library with unique molecular identifiers. TCRdb re-called the PCR reads through MiXCR, storing one row per CDR3 protein. Of about 7,900 distinct CDR3 sequences in the sample, about 30% were seen once. This clonotype was observed a handful of times. This receptor was obtained from a boy less than two years old who had a stem cell transplant for SCID, so the T cells may come from the graft donor. This chain connects TRBV24-1 to TRBJ2-3, with 7 bases that match TRBD2. Material: peripheral blood, obtained 60 days after TCRalphabeta/CD19-depleted stem cell transplant. The DNA of the CDR3 is TGTGCCACCAGTGATTCCAACCTAGCGGAGGGCACAGATACGCAGTATTTT. Its protein is CATSDSNLAEGTDTQYF.